This passage covers 21 T cell receptor beta chains from one sample sequenced in a study of blood T cell repertoires in COVID-19. Profiling relied on immunoSEQ multiplex PCR, and the TCRdb table lists in-frame clones only, not all of them. The data contain 400,000 to 450,000 clones, 80% to 90% of them singletons. Sequencing was carried out using PBMCs or T cells enriched from blood (not recorded which). These receptors all stem from a man aged 25-45 years who had recovered from COVID-19.

The V gene is TRBV19, the J gene TRBJ1-2; no definite D call. V lost 6 bases to trimming and J lost 7 bases, with 21 bases between them. The CDR3 has 15 amino acids. CDR1 and CDR2 (germline): LNHDA, SQIVND (reference sequence). The DNA of the CDR3 is TGTGCCAGTAGGGTTCCGGAAACGGGAGTCGGTGGCTACACCTTC. Translated: CASRVPETGVGGYTF.

This clone appeared a few times. The chain employs TRBV15 and TRBJ2-7; D is uncertain. Germline assignment: CDR1 LNHNV and CDR2 YYDKDF (reference sequence). V was cut by 2 bases and J by 5 bases, with 16 bases left in between. The CDR3 consists of 15 residues. CDR3 bases: TGTGCCACCAGCAGATACGACATGCCCCTAAACGAGCAGTACTTC. This codes for CATSRYDMPLNEQYF. Combining the CDR3 with reference TRBV15 and TRBJ2-7 gives the whole variable domain DAMVIQNPRYQVTQFGKPVTLSCSQTLNHNVMYWYQQKSSQAPKLLFHYYDKDFNNEADTPDNFQSRRPNTSFCFLDIRSPGLGDTAMYLCATSRYDMPLNEQYFGPGTRLTVT.

The rearrangement joins TRBV28 to TRBJ2-2, with a tentative D call TRBD2 (6 bases). This CDR3 has 15 residues. The V and J ends lost 7 bases and 4 bases respectively, with 16 bases between them. Germline V gene lookup returns CDR1 MDHEN and CDR2 SYDVKM. In nucleotides, the CDR3 is TGTGCCAGCAACTCAGGAGGGGAAAGCACCGGGGAGCTGTTTTTT. Translated: CASNSGGESTGELFF.

This clone occurred a few times. This rearrangement joins TRBV7-2 to TRBJ2-2; 8 positions match TRBD2. The CDR3 has 14 amino acids. With V trimmed by 8 bases and J by 13 bases, 15 bases remained unmatched. CDR1 and CDR2 (germline): SGHTA, FQGNSA. CDR3 in amino acids: CASGSSPGLAGLFF. The CDR3 DNA reads TGTGCCAGCGGATCATCGCCAGGACTAGCAGGGCTGTTTTTT.

This chain links TRBV29-1 with TRBJ1-4; a weak D match, TRBD1 (5 bases). V lost 7 bases and J 2 bases, leaving 17 bases between the germline ends. Germline values: CDR1 SQVTM, CDR2 ANQGSEA. CDR3 length: 15 amino acids. The CDR3 here is CSAGESGATNEKLFF. Written as DNA, the CDR3 is TGCAGCGCGGGGGAGAGCGGGGCCACTAATGAAAAACTGTTTTTT.

The chain links TRBV28 to TRBJ2-2; weak D call: TRBD1 (5 bases). The germline V gene has CDR1 MDHEN and CDR2 SYDVKM. Between the trimmed V and J ends, which lost 7 bases and 1 base, there was a span of 10 bases. CDR3 length: 14 amino acids. This chain's CDR3 is CASKDGQNTGELFF. Written as DNA, the CDR3 is TGTGCCAGCAAGGACGGACAGAACACCGGGGAGCTGTTTTTT.

J is TRBJ2-7 and V is TRBV28; D may be TRBD2 (6 bases). Trimming removed 6 bases from V and 7 bases from J, with 19 bases in between. Germline values: CDR1 MDHEN, CDR2 SYDVKM. This CDR3 has 14 amino acids. The CDR3 loop is CASRLSGDYVEQYF. As DNA, the CDR3 is TGTGCCAGCAGACTTAGCGGAGACTACGTAGAGCAGTACTTC. Complete variable domain (other parts from reference TRBV28 and TRBJ2-7): DVKVTQSSRYLVKRTGEKVFLECVQDMDHENMFWYRQDPGLGLRLIYFSYDVKMKEKGDIPEGYSVSREKKERFSLILESASTNQTSMYLCASRLSGDYVEQYFGPGTRLTVT.

In nucleotides, the CDR3 is TGTGCCAGCAGGGGGGCGGACGGCCCCTCCTACGAGCAGTACTTC. Its translation is CASRGADGPSYEQYF. V and J are TRBV28 and TRBJ2-7; D perhaps matches TRBD1 (6 bases). The CDR3 is made up of 15 amino acids. Germline V CDR1 and CDR2: MDHEN, SYDVKM. Trimming pared 6 bases from V and 0 bases from J, leaving 15 bases between.

The J gene is TRBJ2-1, the V gene TRBV11-2, with D tentatively TRBD2 (5 bases). Germline V CDR1 and CDR2: SGHAT, FQNNGV. Trimming stripped 6 bases from V and 9 bases from J, with 15 bases between. CDR3 size: 13 residues. The CDR3 DNA reads as TGTGCCAGCAGACCAACTAGTTATGGTGAGCAGTTCTTC. It codes for CASRPTSYGEQFF.

This chain links TRBV6-6 with TRBJ2-5; 8 positions match TRBD1. Germline CDR1 MNHNY, CDR2 SVGAGI (reference sequence). The CDR3 is made up of 13 amino acids. J was trimmed by 5 bases and V by 6 bases; bases with no gene match: 5. Here the CDR3 reads CASSPTGGETQYF. Written as DNA, the CDR3 is TGTGCCAGCAGCCCAACAGGGGGGGAGACCCAGTACTTC.

The chain uses TRBV12-3 or TRBV12-4 and TRBJ2-1; D remains ambiguous. The CDR3 runs 11 residues. V was cut by 4 bases and J by 8 bases, with 6 bases left in between. CDR3 amino acids: CASSSRYEQFF. CDR3 DNA sequence: TGTGCCAGCAGTTCTAGGTATGAGCAGTTCTTC.

This clone has only a few counts. The CDR3 nucleotides read TGTGCCAGCAGCGCACTAGTTGACGAGCAGTACTTC. Protein product: CASSALVDEQYF. The chain uses TRBV7-2 and TRBJ2-7; D is perhaps TRBD2 (5 bases). V lost 5 bases and J 5 bases, leaving 10 bases between the germline ends. Germline CDR1 is SGHTA and CDR2 is FQGNSA. CDR3 length equals 12 residues.

The V and J genes are TRBV13 and TRBJ2-1; D unresolved. Per the germline V gene, CDR1 is PRHDT and CDR2 is FYEKMQ (reference sequence). This CDR3 is built from 15 residues. V gave up 4 bases and J gave up 8 bases, with 18 bases separating them. The CDR3 DNA reads TGTGCCAGCAGCTCTCAATCTACGGGTGGCGATGAGCAGTTCTTC. As protein: CASSSQSTGGDEQFF.

This sequence joins TRBV7-6 and TRBJ2-3; TRBD2 agrees at 12 bases. The V segment lost 0 bases and the J segment 6 bases; nucleotides outside the gene matches: 4. The CDR3 runs 16 residues. Germline V lookup: CDR1 SGHVS, CDR2 FNYEAQ. CDR3 in amino acids: CASSLATSGSRDTQYF. CDR3 in DNA: TGTGCCAGCAGCTTAGCGACTAGCGGGAGTAGGGATACGCAGTATTTT.

The gene calls are TRBV5-8 and TRBJ1-6, with 10 bases matching TRBD1. V lost 3 bases and J lost 5; bases outside the gene matches: 2. In germline, CDR1 is SGHTS, CDR2 YDEGEE. The CDR3 extends over 15 amino acids. The CDR3 loop reads CASSWGQGNNSPLHF. In nucleotides, the CDR3 is TGTGCCAGCAGCTGGGGACAGGGGAATAATTCACCCCTCCACTTT. Using reference TRBV5-8 and TRBJ1-6 for the parts outside the CDR3, the full variable domain is EAGVTQSPTHLIKTRGQQATLRCSPISGHTSVYWYQQALGLGLQFLLWYDEGEERNRGNFPPRFSGRQFPNYSSELNVNALELEDSALYLCASSWGQGNNSPLHFGNGTRLTVT.

This chain uses TRBV28 with TRBJ1-5, with TRBD1 as a possible D gene (5 bases). V lost 6 bases and J 7 bases, leaving 19 bases between the germline ends. CDR1 is MDHEN and CDR2 is SYDVKM in the germline V gene. This CDR3 has 15 residues. CDR3 coding DNA: TGTGCCAGCAGAAGGGGCGGCGGTCTAGAACAGCCCCAGCATTTT. This encodes CASRRGGGLEQPQHF.

This chain uses TRBV14 with TRBJ2-7; TRBD1 matches 8 bases. CDR3 length: 16 amino acids. The V gene's germline CDR1 is SGHDN and CDR2 FVKESK. Trimming took 4 bases from V and 6 from J; bases not matched to a gene: 14. The CDR3 DNA is TGTGCCAGCAGCCCAATACGGGGGACAGGCACTGCCGAGCAGTACTTC. It yields the protein CASSPIRGTGTAEQYF.

The rearrangement uses TRBV6-5 and TRBJ2-7, with TRBD1 matching 7 bases. Trimming cost V 11 bases and J 4 bases; bases outside gene matches: 8. The CDR3 loop spans 12 amino acids. Per germline, CDR1 MNHEY and CDR2 SVGAGI. CDR3 protein: CAARDRPYEQYF. Here the CDR3 DNA reads TGTGCCGCCCGGGACAGACCGTACGAGCAGTACTTC.

This chain joins TRBV30 and TRBJ2-7; TRBD1 agrees at 9 bases. Germline CDR1 GTSNPN, CDR2 SVGIG (reference sequence). The CDR3 spans 15 residues. V shed 4 bases and J 2 bases; nucleotides not matched to a gene: 9. The CDR3 bases are TGTGCCTGGAACCGAAAAGGGACAGGGCCCTACGAGCAGTACTTC. Amino acids: CAWNRKGTGPYEQYF.

The V and J genes are TRBV7-2 and TRBJ2-3, with 8 nucleotides matching TRBD1. V was pared by 4 bases and J by 5 bases, with 8 bases of the junction left unmatched. CDR1 and CDR2 (germline): SGHTA, FQGNSA. The CDR3 has 15 amino acids. For the CDR3, the DNA is TGTGCCAGCAGCTCACAGGGGGTCGCGCTAGATACGCAGTATTTT. Protein: CASSSQGVALDTQYF.

V gene TRBV5-1 combines with J gene TRBJ1-1, with D perhaps TRBD1 (5 bases). The V and J ends lost 6 bases and 1 base respectively, with 13 bases between them. Looked up from germline, CDR1 is SGHRS and CDR2 is YFSETQ. This CDR3 spans 14 amino acids. The DNA of the CDR3 is TGCGCCAGCAAAGACCCGACAGAGAACACTGAAGCTTTCTTT. Its translation: CASKDPTENTEAFF.